The entry below gives a single T cell receptor (beta chain) sequence along with its context. The sample originates from a study of blood T cell repertoires in COVID-19. About the research overall: From the United States, Italy and Spain came samples of acute and convalescent COVID-19.

CDR1 is LNHDA, CDR2 SQIVND, per germline (reference sequence). The CDR3 totals 15 residues. After removal of 4 bases from V and 0 bases from J, the junction contained 5 bases not matched to a gene. In terms of age and location, participants ranged from about 18 to 89 years and lived in about 25 US areas. This table comes from immunoSEQ multiplex PCR, and its TCRdb copy is limited to in-frame clones, with some not included. The sample records 110,000 to 150,000 clones, roughly 75% being singletons. Material: PBMCs or T cells enriched from blood (not recorded which). The origin of this receptor is a woman aged 45-65 years who had recovered from COVID-19. This chain links TRBV19 with TRBJ1-1, with TRBD1 matching over 7 bases. The CDR3 DNA follows: TGTGCCAGTAGTACTCCGGGACAGTTGAACACTGAAGCTTTCTTT. As protein: CASSTPGQLNTEAFF. Based on the CDR3 plus reference TRBV19 and TRBJ1-1, the full variable domain is DGGITQSPKYLFRKEGQNVTLSCEQNLNHDAMYWYRQDPGQGLRLIYYSQIVNDFQKGDIAEGYSVSREKKESFPLTVTSAQKNPTAFYLCASSTPGQLNTEAFFGQGTRLTVV.